This paragraph covers one TCR beta chain sequence. This CDR3 is built from 13 residues. Trimming cost V 3 bases and J 2 bases, with 9 bases left between them. The germline V gene encodes CDR1 SGHRS and CDR2 YFSETQ. Categorization into cohorts depended on clinical history that participants reported. This sample stems from a study of blood T cell repertoires in COVID-19. Study in general: Spain, Italy and the United States supplied samples that represented acute and convalescent COVID-19. Sample material is recorded as cDNA or gDNA derived from T cells, B-cell-depleted T cells, or PBMCs.

Data came from immunoSEQ multiplex PCR; TCRdb stores just in-frame clones and leaves some out. This sample carries about 280,000 clones, around 90% of them seen once, and the ten largest clones take about 1.7%. The sample comprised PBMCs or T cells enriched from blood (not recorded which). J is TRBJ2-7 and V is TRBV5-1, with D possibly being TRBD2 (6 bases). The TCR comes from a young woman with acute COVID-19. The CDR3 bases are TGCGCCAGCAGCTCCACGGGAGCCTACGAGCAGTACTTC. Its translation is CASSSTGAYEQYF.